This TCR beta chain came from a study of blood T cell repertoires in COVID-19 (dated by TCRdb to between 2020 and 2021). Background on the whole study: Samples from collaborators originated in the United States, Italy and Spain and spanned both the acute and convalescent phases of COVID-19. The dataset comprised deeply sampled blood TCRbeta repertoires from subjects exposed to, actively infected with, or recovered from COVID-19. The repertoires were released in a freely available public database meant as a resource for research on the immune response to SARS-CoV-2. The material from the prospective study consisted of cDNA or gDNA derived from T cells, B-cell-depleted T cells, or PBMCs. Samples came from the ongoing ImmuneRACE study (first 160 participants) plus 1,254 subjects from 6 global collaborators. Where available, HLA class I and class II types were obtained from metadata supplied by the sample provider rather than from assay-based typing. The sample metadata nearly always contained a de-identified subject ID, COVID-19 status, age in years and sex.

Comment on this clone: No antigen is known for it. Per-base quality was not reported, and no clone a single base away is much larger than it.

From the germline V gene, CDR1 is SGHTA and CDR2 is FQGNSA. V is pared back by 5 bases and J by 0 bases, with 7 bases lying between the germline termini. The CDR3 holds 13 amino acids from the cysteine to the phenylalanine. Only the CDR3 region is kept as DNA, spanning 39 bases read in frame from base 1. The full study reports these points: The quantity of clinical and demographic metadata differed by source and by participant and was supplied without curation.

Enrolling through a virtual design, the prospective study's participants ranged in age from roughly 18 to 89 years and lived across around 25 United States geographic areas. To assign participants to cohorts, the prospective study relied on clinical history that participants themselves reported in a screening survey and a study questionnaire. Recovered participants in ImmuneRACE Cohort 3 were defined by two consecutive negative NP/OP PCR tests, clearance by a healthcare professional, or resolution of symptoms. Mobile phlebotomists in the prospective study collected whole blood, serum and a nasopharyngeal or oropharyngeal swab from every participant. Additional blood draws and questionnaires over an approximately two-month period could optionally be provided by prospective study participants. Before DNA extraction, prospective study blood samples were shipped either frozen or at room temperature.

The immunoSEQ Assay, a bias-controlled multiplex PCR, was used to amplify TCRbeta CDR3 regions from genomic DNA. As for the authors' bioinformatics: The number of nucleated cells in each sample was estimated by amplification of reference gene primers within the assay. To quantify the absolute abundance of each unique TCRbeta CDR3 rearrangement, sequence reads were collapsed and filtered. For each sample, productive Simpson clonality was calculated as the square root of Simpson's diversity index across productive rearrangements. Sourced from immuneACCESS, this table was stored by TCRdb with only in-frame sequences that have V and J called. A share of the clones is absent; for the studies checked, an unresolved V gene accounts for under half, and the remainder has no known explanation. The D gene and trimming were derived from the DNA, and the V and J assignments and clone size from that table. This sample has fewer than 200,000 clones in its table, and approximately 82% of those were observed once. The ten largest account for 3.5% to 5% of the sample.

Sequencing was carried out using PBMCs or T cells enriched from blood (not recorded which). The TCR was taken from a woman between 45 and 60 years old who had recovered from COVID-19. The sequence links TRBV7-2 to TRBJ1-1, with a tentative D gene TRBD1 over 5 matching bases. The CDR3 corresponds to CASSKGMNTEAFF. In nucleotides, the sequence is TGTGCCAGCAGCAAGGGGATGAACACTGAAGCTTTCTTT.